A selection of T cell receptor beta chains follows, all from one sample in a study of blood T cell repertoires in COVID-19. The data were produced by immunoSEQ multiplex PCR, yet TCRdb's version contains in-frame clones alone and is incomplete. The data contain over 200,000 clones, almost 85% of them singletons. Sequences were obtained from peripheral blood. The origin of the receptors is a middle-aged woman with acute or convalescent COVID-19. The CDR3 runs from the conserved cysteine through the conserved F or W. Fields, in order: D gene, clone size, J gene, V gene, CDR3 DNA, CDR3 protein. A D gene is named only where the DNA matches it firmly. A row's size may be missing; if present it is once, few, many or a size class.

d_gene: -
abundance: -
j_gene: TRBJ2-7
v_gene: TRBV30
CDR3nt: TGTGCCTGGGGGCAGCTTACCTACGAGCAGTACTTC
CDR3aa: CAWGQLTYEQYF

d_gene: -
abundance: -
j_gene: TRBJ1-1
v_gene: TRBV9
CDR3nt: TGTGCCAGCAGCCCCGGGGAGGACACTGAAGCTTTCTTT
CDR3aa: CASSPGEDTEAFF

d_gene: TRBD2
abundance: -
j_gene: TRBJ2-1
v_gene: TRBV5-6
CDR3nt: TGTGCCAGCAGCTTGGGTAGGCTAGCGGGCGATGAGCAGTTCTTC
CDR3aa: CASSLGRLAGDEQFF

d_gene: -
abundance: -
j_gene: TRBJ2-5
v_gene: TRBV7-2
CDR3nt: TGTGCCAGCAGCGTACAGCGGATGTGGGAGACCCAGTACTTC
CDR3aa: CASSVQRMWETQYF

d_gene: -
abundance: -
j_gene: TRBJ2-2
v_gene: TRBV7-8
CDR3nt: TGTGCCAGCAGACCTGGCCCAGGGGCCGGACTTCCGAACACCGGGGAGCTGTTTTTT
CDR3aa: CASRPGPGAGLPNTGELFF

d_gene: TRBD2
abundance: -
j_gene: TRBJ2-7
v_gene: TRBV19
CDR3nt: TGTGCCAGTAGTCTGGGACTAGCGGGTGAGGGTTACGAGCAGTACTTC
CDR3aa: CASSLGLAGEGYEQYF

d_gene: -
abundance: -
j_gene: TRBJ1-6
v_gene: TRBV5-6
CDR3nt: TGTGCCAGCATAGGTATACGGGAAAATTCACCCCTCCACTTT
CDR3aa: CASIGIRENSPLHF

d_gene: -
abundance: -
j_gene: TRBJ1-2
v_gene: TRBV4-1
CDR3nt: TGCGCCAGCAGCCAAGATCAGGGCAGGGTAGGCTATGGCTACACCTTC
CDR3aa: CASSQDQGRVGYGYTF

d_gene: -
abundance: few
j_gene: TRBJ1-2
v_gene: TRBV7-8
CDR3nt: TGTGCCAGCAGTTCCAAGACAGGAAGTTACTATGGCTACACCTTC
CDR3aa: CASSSKTGSYYGYTF

d_gene: -
abundance: -
j_gene: TRBJ2-3
v_gene: TRBV9
CDR3nt: TGTGCCAGCAGCGGTGGGACTTCATACATGGATTTT
CDR3aa: CASSGGTSYMDF

d_gene: TRBD2
abundance: -
j_gene: TRBJ2-3
v_gene: TRBV5-1
CDR3nt: TGCGCCAGCAGCTTGGCGGCTAGCGGGGACTTCACATTT
CDR3aa: CASSLAASGDFTF

d_gene: TRBD2
abundance: -
j_gene: TRBJ2-2
v_gene: TRBV6-2/TRBV6-3
CDR3nt: TGTGCCAGCAGTTACTCCCTATCAGGGACTAAGAACACCGGGGAGCTGTTTTTT
CDR3aa: CASSYSLSGTKNTGELFF

d_gene: -
abundance: -
j_gene: TRBJ2-2
v_gene: TRBV3-1/TRBV3-2
CDR3nt: TGTGCCAGCAGCCATTTCGTTGGGGCAGGCTCGAACACCGGGGAGCTGTTTTTT
CDR3aa: CASSHFVGAGSNTGELFF

d_gene: -
abundance: -
j_gene: TRBJ2-1
v_gene: TRBV2
CDR3nt: TGTGCCAGCAGTTATAGCGGAGCCTACAATGAGCAGTTCTTC
CDR3aa: CASSYSGAYNEQFF

d_gene: TRBD1
abundance: -
j_gene: TRBJ2-7
v_gene: TRBV19
CDR3nt: TGTGCCAGTAGTATAAACAGGGGATCCATCTACGAGCAGTACTTC
CDR3aa: CASSINRGSIYEQYF

d_gene: -
abundance: -
j_gene: TRBJ2-3
v_gene: TRBV19
CDR3nt: TGTGCCAGTAGTATAGCTCACAGGGCCACAGATACGCAGTATTTT
CDR3aa: CASSIAHRATDTQYF

d_gene: -
abundance: -
j_gene: TRBJ2-1
v_gene: TRBV25-1
CDR3nt: TGTGCCAGCAGTGCCCCCTTATCCTACAATGAGCAGTTCTTC
CDR3aa: CASSAPLSYNEQFF

d_gene: TRBD2
abundance: -
j_gene: TRBJ2-2
v_gene: TRBV4-3
CDR3nt: TGCGCCAGCAGCCCCGGGACTACGAACACCGGGGAGCTGTTTTTT
CDR3aa: CASSPGTTNTGELFF

d_gene: -
abundance: -
j_gene: TRBJ1-1
v_gene: TRBV21-1
CDR3nt: TGTGCCAGCAGCAAAGTTCCGGGGATCGGGGGGACTGAAGCTTTCTTT
CDR3aa: CASSKVPGIGGTEAFF

d_gene: -
abundance: -
j_gene: TRBJ2-3
v_gene: TRBV10-3
CDR3nt: TGTGCCATCAGTTTAAGCCTCGGCACAGATACGCAGTATTTT
CDR3aa: CAISLSLGTDTQYF

d_gene: -
abundance: -
j_gene: TRBJ1-5
v_gene: TRBV21-1
CDR3nt: TGTGCCAGCAGCAAAAAAAAGGGGCAGGAGGGAAATCAGCCCCAGCATTTT
CDR3aa: CASSKKKGQEGNQPQHF

d_gene: TRBD2
abundance: -
j_gene: TRBJ2-7
v_gene: TRBV24-1
CDR3nt: TGTGCCACCAGTGATCGACCGGGACTAGCGGGAGTCACCATCTCCTACGAGCAGTACTTC
CDR3aa: CATSDRPGLAGVTISYEQYF

d_gene: -
abundance: -
j_gene: TRBJ2-6
v_gene: TRBV3-1/TRBV3-2
CDR3nt: TGTGCCAGCAGCCCGGGTTCTGGGGCCAACGTCCTGACTTTC
CDR3aa: CASSPGSGANVLTF

d_gene: TRBD1
abundance: few
j_gene: TRBJ1-2
v_gene: TRBV18
CDR3nt: TGTGCCAGCTCATTTTACCCGGGACAGAGCAGCTATGGCTACACCTTC
CDR3aa: CASSFYPGQSSYGYTF

d_gene: -
abundance: -
j_gene: TRBJ2-3
v_gene: TRBV2
CDR3nt: TGTGCCAGCAGTGAAAGGGGATTAGCAGTGACAGATACGCAGTATTTT
CDR3aa: CASSERGLAVTDTQYF

d_gene: -
abundance: many
j_gene: TRBJ2-2
v_gene: TRBV5-1
CDR3nt: TGCGCCAGCAGCTTGGGGAGGGAAATGAACACCGGGGAGCTGTTTTTT
CDR3aa: CASSLGREMNTGELFF

d_gene: TRBD2
abundance: -
j_gene: TRBJ2-1
v_gene: TRBV5-5
CDR3nt: TGTGCCAGCAGCCCCCGGGGGATTAGCGGGAGAAACAATGAGCAGTTCTTC
CDR3aa: CASSPRGISGRNNEQFF

d_gene: -
abundance: -
j_gene: TRBJ1-2
v_gene: TRBV10-1
CDR3nt: -
CDR3aa: CEWLFCASSEQGTPNYYGYTF

d_gene: TRBD1
abundance: -
j_gene: TRBJ1-5
v_gene: TRBV19
CDR3nt: TGTGCCAGTAGTATAGGGACAGGGGGCCAGAGCAATCAGCCCCAGCATTTT
CDR3aa: CASSIGTGGQSNQPQHF

d_gene: TRBD2
abundance: -
j_gene: TRBJ2-7
v_gene: TRBV19
CDR3nt: TGTGCCAGTAGTACCCGGACTAGCGGGAGCACTGAGCAGTACTTC
CDR3aa: CASSTRTSGSTEQYF

d_gene: -
abundance: -
j_gene: TRBJ1-4
v_gene: TRBV29-1
CDR3nt: TGCAGCGTCGGGGGGCTAGGTGAAAAACTGTTTTTT
CDR3aa: CSVGGLGEKLFF

d_gene: -
abundance: -
j_gene: TRBJ1-4
v_gene: TRBV30
CDR3nt: TGTGCCTCCTTTCTTCCTCACATTGGTGAAAAACTGTTTTTT
CDR3aa: CASFLPHIGEKLFF

d_gene: TRBD1
abundance: few
j_gene: TRBJ1-1
v_gene: TRBV30
CDR3nt: TGTGCCTGGAGTGTTGGGACAGCTGAAGCTTTCTTT
CDR3aa: CAWSVGTAEAFF

d_gene: TRBD1
abundance: -
j_gene: TRBJ2-3
v_gene: TRBV5-6
CDR3nt: TGTGCCAGCAGCTTCTTCGGGACAGGGGGAGAGGTGGATACGCAGTATTTT
CDR3aa: CASSFFGTGGEVDTQYF